This is a list of T cell receptor beta chains from one sample in a study of CD4 T cells in relation to SARS-CoV-2 and coronaviruses. Using immunoSEQ multiplex PCR, the repertoire was profiled, and TCRdb retains in-frame clones only, with some absent. The sample includes under 20,000 clones, around four fifths of them seen just once. These receptors are not linked to any known antigen. The sequencing sample was made of CD4+ T cells from PBMCs, cultured in vitro. These receptors originate from a human donor in good health. The CDR3 runs from the conserved cysteine through the conserved F or W. A D gene is named only where the DNA matches it firmly. Clone size is shown for a subset of rows, as once, few, many or a class of expanded clone.

. | TRBJ1-3 | TRBV18 | . | CASSPGQRLGGNTIYF | TGTGCCAGCTCACCAGGACAGAGGTTAGGCGGAAACACCATATATTTT
. | TRBJ2-4 | TRBV6-5 | . | CASTPRDKNIQYF | TGTGCCAGCACCCCCCGAGACAAAAACATTCAGTACTTC
. | TRBJ1-3 | TRBV19 | . | CASSINWGSGNTIYF | TGTGCCAGTAGTATAAACTGGGGCTCTGGAAACACCATATATTTT
TRBD1 | TRBJ1-2 | TRBV6-5 | . | CASRSTGGYGYTF | TGTGCCAGCAGGTCGACAGGGGGTTATGGCTACACCTTC
. | TRBJ2-5 | TRBV5-1 | . | CASSPVSEETQYF | TGCGCCAGCAGCCCCGTGAGCGAAGAGACCCAGTACTTC
. | TRBJ2-2 | TRBV11-2 | . | CASSLDRAGNTGELFF | TGTGCCAGCAGCTTAGATCGGGCAGGGAACACCGGGGAGCTGTTTTTT
. | TRBJ1-2 | TRBV6-6 | . | CASSSSLSGGYTF | TGTGCCAGCAGTTCGTCTCTTTCGGGGGGCTACACCTTC
. | TRBJ2-1 | TRBV5-6 | . | CASSSTFASSYNEQFF | TGTGCCAGCAGCTCCACCTTTGCCAGCTCCTACAATGAGCAGTTCTTC
. | TRBJ1-1 | TRBV7-2 | . | CASRPSQGNTEAFF | TGTGCCAGCAGACCAAGTCAGGGGAACACTGAAGCTTTCTTT
. | TRBJ2-7 | TRBV2 | once | CASTPREWGQYF | TGTGCCAGCACCCCCCGGGAATGGGGGCAGTACTTC